This entry describes one T cell receptor beta chain. Its antigen is currently not known. There are no base qualities to consult, and no much larger clone falls within one base. Repertoires were sampled multiple times during chemoradiotherapy, which allowed clonal expansion in the tumor microenvironment to be followed. These data are taken from a study of chemoradiotherapy in HPV16-positive cancers (dated by TCRdb to 2021 to 2024). At the level of the whole study: Candidate HPV-specific T-cell clones and common TCR motifs were defined through functional T-cell assays on cells from a couple of HPV16-positive patients. The candidate HPV-specific TCRs and motifs were then tracked in TCR repertoires from 86 patients with HPV-related cancers. The study asked whether T-cell immunity to the HPV oncoproteins E6 and E7 changes during chemoradiotherapy and whether this immunity affects survival. The full study reports these points: In HPV16-positive patients, expansion of HPV-responsive T cells during chemoradiotherapy was found to be associated with improved recurrence-free survival. The survival association was reported for HPV16-positive patients, and the functional definition of HPV-specific T cells was derived from only a couple of HPV16-positive patients. Expansion of candidate HPV-specific clones and E7-related TCR motifs was observed in the tumor microenvironment during treatment, whereas no such expansion was observed for non-HPV-specific T cells.

The method was the immunoSEQ multiplex PCR assay. TCRdb limited this immuneACCESS table to in-frame rearrangements with V and J called. A share of clones is missing; checked studies link under half to unresolved V genes, and the rest is unexplained. A total of under 85,000 clones appear in this sample, about 90% of them only once. 4% to 5% of the sample is in the top ten clones. The germline V gene (reference sequence) sets CDR1 to SEHNR and CDR2 to FQNEAQ. Trimming takes 2 bases from V and 6 bases from J, and the germline ends sit 14 bases apart. The CDR3 runs 14 amino acids, cysteine and phenylalanine included. The CDR3 DNA has 42 bases and is translated from base 1.

The rearrangement joined TRBV7-9 to TRBJ2-7; the D match is possibly TRBD1 or TRBD2, with 5 bases aligned in each. The receptor comes from a human donor with HPV-associated anogenital cancer. Specimen: blood, collected from a patient who underwent chemoradiotherapy. The DNA sequence follows: TGTGCCAGCAGCTTACTACGATACGGGGCCGAGCAGTACTTC. Its product reads: CASSLLRYGAEQYF.